These T cell receptor beta chains were read from a single sample in a study of T-cell memory formation after mild COVID-19. MiXCR, run by TCRdb on the 5' RACE reads, gives a single entry per CDR3 protein. Among about 400,000 distinct CDR3 sequences listed, approximately 19% were seen once. Material: PBMCs or a T cell subset sorted from them (not recorded which). All receptors come from a young man who had mild COVID-19 (a few samples of this study predate the infection). Cell type and time point are not known. The CDR3 runs from the conserved cysteine through the conserved F or W. Fields, in order: J gene, D gene, clone size, V gene, CDR3 protein, CDR3 DNA. A D gene is named only where the DNA matches it firmly. Where a row states a size, it is once, few, many or the class of an expanded clone; other rows omit it.

>TRBJ2-2|.|.|TRBV5-1
CASRRDPLRTGELFF
TGCGCCAGCCGCCGGGATCCCTTGAGAACCGGGGAGCTGTTTTTT
>TRBJ2-7|.|few|TRBV5-6
CASSWDSYEQYF
TGTGCCAGCAGCTGGGACTCCTACGAGCAGTACTTC
>TRBJ2-2|.|.|TRBV30
CARTLGGYTGELFF
TGTGCCCGGACACTCGGGGGCTACACCGGGGAGCTGTTTTTT
>TRBJ1-1|.|few|TRBV7-2
CASSYPTREAFF
TGTGCCAGCAGCTACCCGACCAGAGAAGCTTTCTTT
>TRBJ1-1|.|many|TRBV27
CASGSQDNTEAFF
TGTGCCAGCGGGTCCCAGGACAACACTGAAGCTTTCTTT
>TRBJ1-2|.|.|TRBV6-2/TRBV6-3
CASSYSPLRQDRYGYTF
TGTGCCAGCAGTTACTCCCCTTTACGACAGGACCGCTATGGCTACACCTTC
>TRBJ2-3|TRBD2|.|TRBV5-1
CASSSGLAGLDTQYF
TGCGCCAGCAGCTCGGGACTAGCGGGACTAGATACGCAGTATTTT
>TRBJ2-7|TRBD1|.|TRBV13
CASSSGQGSYEQYF
TGTGCCAGCAGCTCCGGACAGGGATCGTACGAGCAGTACTTC
>TRBJ2-2|.|few|TRBV5-1
CASSLAGVKAGELFF
TGCGCCAGCAGCTTGGCTGGAGTGAAGGCCGGGGAGCTGTTTTTT
>TRBJ2-7|.|.|TRBV20-1
CSALEGGSSYEQYF
TGCAGTGCCCTCGAGGGCGGAAGCTCCTACGAGCAGTACTTC